This TCR beta chain was found in a study of blood T cell repertoires in COVID-19. Using immunoSEQ multiplex PCR, the repertoire was profiled, and TCRdb retains in-frame clones only, with some absent. This sample has around 190,000 clones, with approximately 78% found just once. CDR3 length equals 15 residues. In germline, CDR1 is SGHVS, CDR2 FNYEAQ. V was cut by 1 base and J by 1 base, with 10 bases left in between. The TCR comes from a middle-aged man who had recovered from COVID-19. Specimen: PBMCs or T cells enriched from blood (not recorded which). The chain carries TRBV7-6 and TRBJ1-1; D ambiguous. The DNA for the CDR3 is TGTGCCAGCAGCTTAGGTCAGGCGGGGAACACTGAAGCTTTCTTT. Amino acid sequence: CASSLGQAGNTEAFF.